The next 2 T cell receptor beta chains were all read from a single sample in a study of blood T cell repertoires in COVID-19. Assay used: immunoSEQ multiplex PCR; TCRdb lists only in-frame clones, some missing. The sample shows just over 250,000 clones, approximately 89% of them seen only once. Sequencing input: peripheral blood. The receptors shown here come from a woman aged 70-85 years with COVID-19, enrolled during active disease.

CDR3 amino acids: CASSPGTSLTDTQYF. The CDR3 region has the DNA TGCGCCAGCAGCCCCGGGACTAGCCTCACAGATACGCAGTATTTT. The chain joins TRBV5-1 to TRBJ2-3; 9 nucleotides match TRBD2. The CDR3 consists of 15 residues. CDR1 is SGHRS and CDR2 is YFSETQ in the germline V gene. With 4 bases clipped from V and 2 bases from J, the junction kept 5 bases outside the gene matches.

The V call is TRBV7-6, the J call TRBJ2-1; 9 bases fit TRBD2. The V gene end was trimmed by 5 bases and the J gene end by 9 bases; junction bases not matched to a gene: 11. Germline V gene data show CDR1 as SGHVS and CDR2 as FNYEAQ. The CDR3 is 15 amino acids. As DNA, the CDR3 is TGTGCCAGCAGCCCGCGGGAGGGCAATAATTTTGAGCAGTTCTTC. This gives the protein CASSPREGNNFEQFF.